These 31 T cell receptor beta chains came from one sample sequenced in a study of OX40 agonist ivuxolimab in advanced cancers. Sequencing used immunoSEQ multiplex PCR; TCRdb keeps in-frame clones, though not all of them. The sample holds 70,000 or so clones; approximately 80% are singletons and the top ten take 1.1%. The sequencing used CD4+ or CD8+ T cells sorted from blood, collected in a trial of the OX40 agonist ivuxolimab. The receptors derive from an adult with an advanced solid tumor such as melanoma, head and neck, liver or kidney cancer.

The chain is built from TRBV11-3 and TRBJ2-3; 13 bases fit TRBD2. V trimming: 4 bases; J trimming: 2 bases; junction bases outside the gene matches: 9. Germline CDR1 and CDR2: SGHNT and YENEEA. This CDR3 spans 18 amino acids. The CDR3 spells CASSSGTSGVSLTDTQYF. As DNA, the CDR3 is TGTGCCAGCAGCTCAGGGACTAGCGGGGTTTCTCTCACAGATACGCAGTATTTT.

The chain joins TRBV6-1 to TRBJ2-2; D not resolved. From germline, CDR1 is MNHNS and CDR2 SASEGT. V was clipped by 2 bases and J by 4 bases, with 8 bases between them. CDR3 length: 14 residues. Here the CDR3 DNA reads TGTGCCAGCAGTGAACAGCAGAGCACCGGGGAGCTGTTTTTT. This translates into CASSEQQSTGELFF.

The V and J genes are TRBV20-1 and TRBJ2-1, with D perhaps assigned TRBD1 or TRBD2 (5 bases each). The CDR3 has 11 amino acids. V dropped 5 bases and J dropped 8 bases, with 10 bases sitting between them. Per germline, CDR1 DFQATT and CDR2 SNEGSKA (reference sequence). For the CDR3, the DNA is TGCAGTGCTTTTGGGGGTTATGAGCAGTTCTTC. Its translation is CSAFGGYEQFF.

The CDR3 reads CASRGRSGELFF. CDR3 bases: TGTGCCAGCAGAGGAAGGTCCGGGGAGCTGTTTTTT. The chain is built from TRBV6-4 and TRBJ2-2; D gene unclear. With 6 bases removed from V and 6 bases from J, the gap between germline ends came to 8 bases. CDR1 is MRHNA and CDR2 is SNTAGT in the germline V gene. The CDR3 length is 12 residues.

The chain is built from TRBV9 and TRBJ2-5; the D call may be TRBD1 or TRBD2 (5 bases each). The V and J ends lost 1 base and 5 bases respectively, with 9 bases between them. CDR1 and CDR2 (germline): SGDLS, YYNGEE. The CDR3 totals 13 residues. CDR3 DNA: TGTGCCAGCAGCGTACGGGGCTTGGAGACCCAGTACTTC. Its translation: CASSVRGLETQYF.

J is TRBJ1-4 and V is TRBV10-3, with D perhaps TRBD1 (5 bases). The CDR3 loop spans 14 amino acids. Germline CDR1 reads ENHRY; CDR2 reads SYGVKD. V lost 6 bases and J lost 5, with 13 bases in between. CDR3 sequence: CAISDSGGNEKLFF. CDR3 in DNA: TGTGCCATCAGCGACTCGGGGGGGAATGAAAAACTGTTTTTT.

The V gene is TRBV2, the J gene TRBJ2-1, with 9 bases aligning to TRBD2. V trimming: 4 bases; J trimming: 4 bases; junction bases outside the gene matches: 2. CDR1 and CDR2 (germline): SNHLY, FYNNEI. The CDR3 sequence is 14 residues long. Here the CDR3 reads CASSGTSVYNEQFF. The CDR3, as DNA: TGTGCCAGCAGTGGGACTAGCGTTTACAATGAGCAGTTCTTC.

Worth noting for this clone: In the same sample, other DNA sequences code for this CDR3. V is TRBV7-9 and J is TRBJ1-1; 7 bases match TRBD1. The ends lost 5 bases at V and 0 bases at J; junction bases unmatched: 6. The CDR3 is made up of 15 amino acids. Germline V lookup: CDR1 SEHNR, CDR2 FQNEAQ (reference sequence). CDR3 sequence: CASSPQGGLNTEAFF. The CDR3 bases are TGTGCCAGCAGCCCTCAGGGGGGGTTGAACACTGAAGCTTTCTTT.

This chain connects TRBV29-1 to TRBJ1-3; possibly TRBD1 for D (5 bases). The V end lost 6 bases, the J end lost 0 bases, and 15 bases lay between the germline ends. The CDR3 totals 15 residues. The germline CDR1 and CDR2 sequences are SQVTM and ANQGSEA. Written as DNA, the CDR3 is TGCAGCGTGCGCTTGGGGGGTCTCTCTGGAAACACCATATATTTT. It translates to CSVRLGGLSGNTIYF.

The CDR3 here is CASSTLAGGFNEQFF. The DNA for the CDR3 is TGTGCCAGCAGTACTCTAGCGGGGGGGTTCAATGAGCAGTTCTTC. The genes are TRBV27 and TRBJ2-1; the match to TRBD2 covers 12 bases. This CDR3 is built from 15 residues. V was pared by 5 bases and J by 6 bases, with 5 bases of the junction left unmatched. Looked up from germline, CDR1 is MNHEY and CDR2 is SMNVEV (reference sequence).

The chain has TRBV6-5 and TRBJ1-1; 8 positions agree with TRBD1. The germline V gene has CDR1 MNHEY and CDR2 SVGAGI. CDR3 length: 14 residues. V was pared by 0 bases and J by 10 bases, with 7 bases of the junction left unmatched. CDR3 DNA sequence: TGTGCCAGCAGTTACTCAGGTCGGACAGGGACAGCTTTCTTT. Protein sequence: CASSYSGRTGTAFF.

This clone was detected a few times. V gene TRBV7-9 combines with J gene TRBJ1-1; D is unresolved. CDR3 size: 13 residues. The germline V gene encodes CDR1 SEHNR and CDR2 FQNEAQ (reference sequence). The V end was cut by 3 bases, the J end by 2 bases, with 7 bases between. In DNA, the CDR3 is TGTGCCAGCAGCTTCGACGGTAACACTGAAGCTTTCTTT. This sequence encodes CASSFDGNTEAFF.

This clone has only one observation. The chain combines TRBV19 with TRBJ2-3; the D gene is possibly TRBD1 (6 bases). V lost 0 bases and J 4 bases, leaving 17 bases between the germline ends. The CDR3 spans 17 residues. Looked up from germline, CDR1 is LNHDA and CDR2 is SQIVND (reference sequence). DNA for the CDR3: TGTGCCAGTAGTATAGACCGTCCAGGGGCGGCTTCAGATACGCAGTATTTT. Translation: CASSIDRPGAASDTQYF.

The gene calls are TRBV7-2 and TRBJ2-3; maybe TRBD1 (5 bases). The CDR3 sequence is 16 residues long. Trimming took off 5 bases at V and 0 bases at J, with 15 bases between the two ends. Germline CDR1 and CDR2: SGHTA and FQGNSA. The CDR3 loop is CASSPRGQLSTDTQYF. CDR3 DNA sequence: TGTGCCAGCAGCCCCAGAGGACAACTTAGCACAGATACGCAGTATTTT. The whole variable domain, filled in from reference TRBV7-2 and TRBJ2-3, reads GAGVSQSPSNKVTEKGKDVELRCDPISGHTALYWYRQSLGQGLEFLIYFQGNSAPDKSGLPSDRFSAERTGGSVSTLTIQRTQQEDSAVYLCASSPRGQLSTDTQYFGPGTRLTVL.

The rearrangement uses TRBV5-6 and TRBJ2-7; the D is unclear. The V gene lost 0 bases and the J gene lost 9 bases, with 13 bases spanning the gap. This CDR3 is built from 13 residues. Germline loops: CDR1 SGHDT, CDR2 YYEEEE. The CDR3: CASSLARTDGQYF. The DNA for the CDR3 is TGTGCCAGCAGCTTGGCTCGAACCGACGGGCAGTACTTC.

The chain links TRBV7-2 to TRBJ2-1, with a tentative D call TRBD2 (6 bases). The germline V gene encodes CDR1 SGHTA and CDR2 FQGNSA. The CDR3 contains 16 residues. Trimming left V 5 bases short and J 0 bases short, with 14 bases between. CDR3 coding DNA: TGTGCCAGCAGCCACCCCAGGAGGGGCTCCTACAATGAGCAGTTCTTC. The encoded protein is CASSHPRRGSYNEQFF.

The genes are TRBV6-5 and TRBJ2-7; weak D call: TRBD1 (6 bases). V lost 0 bases and J 1 base, leaving 13 bases between the germline ends. The germline gives CDR1 MNHEY, CDR2 SVGAGI. This CDR3 comprises 16 residues. CDR3 protein: CASSYSGAGQSYEQYF. The CDR3, as DNA: TGTGCCAGCAGTTACTCTGGGGCTGGACAGTCCTACGAGCAGTACTTC.

This sequence joins TRBV28 and TRBJ2-7; TRBD1 or TRBD2 may be the D gene (5 bases each). CDR1 is MDHEN and CDR2 is SYDVKM in the germline V gene. The ends were cut back, 6 bases at V and 4 bases at J, with 10 bases in the middle. The CDR3 runs to 12 residues. CDR3 region: CASREGQYEQYF. CDR3 in DNA: TGTGCCAGCAGAGAGGGGCAGTACGAGCAGTACTTC.

In nucleotides, the CDR3 is TGTGCCAGCAGCTTAGTAGGCAGCCTCCAAGAGACCCAGTACTTC. It translates to CASSLVGSLQETQYF. The gene calls are TRBV11-2 and TRBJ2-5, with unresolved D. From germline, CDR1 is SGHAT and CDR2 FQNNGV. V was pared by 1 base and J by 1 base, with 10 bases between. The CDR3 has 15 amino acids.

In its sample, this clone was seen a few times. The chain recombines TRBV28 with TRBJ2-7; D is ambiguous. Germline V gene data show CDR1 as MDHEN and CDR2 as SYDVKM. Trimming shortened V by 5 bases and J by 6 bases, and 14 bases separated the two germline ends. CDR3 size: 13 residues. As DNA, the CDR3 is TGTGCCAGCAGTATTAGGAAAACTCGCGAGCAGTACTTC. Translated: CASSIRKTREQYF.

The V and J genes are TRBV9 and TRBJ2-1; D is unresolved. This CDR3 comprises 17 residues. V lost 2 bases to trimming and J lost 4 bases, with 19 bases between them. Germline CDR1 SGDLS, CDR2 YYNGEE. Here the CDR3 DNA reads TGTGCCAGCAGCGTTAGTTCTCTGCCGTCTTTTTACAATGAGCAGTTCTTC. Its protein is CASSVSSLPSFYNEQFF.

V gene TRBV29-1 combines with J gene TRBJ2-2; 7 bases fit TRBD1. Germline CDR1 SQVTM, CDR2 ANQGSEA. This CDR3 has 14 amino acids. After removal of 6 bases from V and 1 base from J, the junction contained 5 bases not matched to a gene. CDR3 nucleotide sequence: TGCAGCGTAGCGGACAGGATGAACACCGGGGAGCTGTTTTTT. Encoded protein: CSVADRMNTGELFF.

This clone was detected once. This sequence joins TRBV6-1 and TRBJ1-1; D unclear. CDR1 and CDR2 from the germline V gene are MNHNS and SASEGT. Trimming cost V 3 bases and J 8 bases, with 16 bases left between them. The CDR3 is made up of 14 amino acids. CDR3 DNA: TGTGCCAGCAGTGATAAGGCCCTCGCGGCGGAAGCTTTCTTT. Protein product: CASSDKALAAEAFF.

The CDR3: CASSQDGGGVGPLEQYF. In DNA form, the CDR3 reads TGCGCCAGCAGCCAAGATGGGGGTGGCGTAGGACCCCTCGAGCAGTACTTC. The chain uses TRBV4-1 and TRBJ2-7; D may be TRBD1 or TRBD2 (5 bases each). The CDR3 is 17 residues long. V was trimmed by 0 bases and J by 6 bases, leaving 21 bases between them. Germline V gene data show CDR1 as MGHRA and CDR2 as YSYEKL.

This clone occurred a few times. The chain carries TRBV10-1 and TRBJ2-2, with D maybe TRBD1 (6 bases). This CDR3 region has 14 residues. From germline, CDR1 is WNHNN and CDR2 SYGVQD (reference sequence). The V end was cut by 6 bases, the J end by 4 bases, with 12 bases between. CDR3 DNA sequence: TGCGCCAGCAGCGGACAGATTTCCACCGGGGAGCTGTTTTTT. Its protein is CASSGQISTGELFF.

The chain employs TRBV10-3 and TRBJ2-7; TRBD1 matches at 7 bases. The CDR3 runs 13 residues. The germline V gene has CDR1 ENHRY and CDR2 SYGVKD. V was pared by 5 bases and J by 2 bases, with 3 bases of the junction left unmatched. In nucleotides, the CDR3 is TGTGCCATCAGTTCCGGACAGGCCTACGAGCAGTACTTC. Translation: CAISSGQAYEQYF.

The chain recombines TRBV10-3 with TRBJ2-3, with TRBD1 matching over 7 bases. CDR3 length: 15 residues. V was pared by 1 base and J by 4 bases, with 5 bases of the junction left unmatched. Per the germline V gene, CDR1 is ENHRY and CDR2 is SYGVKD. CDR3 in DNA: TGTGCCATCAGTGAGTTTGAGGGGGCTGCAGATACGCAGTATTTT. Its translation is CAISEFEGAADTQYF.

Note on this clone: Because the CDR3's place on the DNA is in doubt, the DNA is left out and the CDR3 is given as listed by TCRdb. The chain links TRBV27 to TRBJ1-5; the table's D call, TRBD1, was not checked against the DNA. The CDR3 totals 13 residues, both ends included. CDR1 and CDR2 (germline): MNHEY, SMNVEV (reference sequence). The CDR3 loop reads CASSVGQGTRKHF.

This clone was recorded once. This chain links TRBV6-1 with TRBJ1-2; D remains unclear. Trimming took 6 bases from V and 2 from J, leaving 10 bases between them. The CDR3 runs 13 residues. Germline V gene data show CDR1 as MNHNS and CDR2 as SASEGT. DNA of the CDR3: TGTGCCAGCAGCAGAACAGACAACTATGGCTACACCTTC. This translates into CASSRTDNYGYTF.

This chain joins TRBV12-5 and TRBJ2-7; the D call may be TRBD1 or TRBD2 (5 bases each). Trimming took 3 bases from V and 5 from J, leaving 14 bases between them. The CDR3 totals 14 residues. CDR1 LGHNT and CDR2 FRNRAP come from the germline V gene. The CDR3 spells CASGFGMGRDEQYF. Here the CDR3 DNA reads TGTGCTAGTGGTTTTGGCATGGGGCGGGACGAGCAGTACTTC. The variable domain in full, completed from reference TRBV12-5 and TRBJ2-7, reads DARVTQTPRHKVTEMGQEVTMRCQPILGHNTVFWYRQTMMQGLELLAYFRNRAPLDDSGMPKDRFSAEMPDATLATLKIQPSEPRDSAVYFCASGFGMGRDEQYFGPGTRLTVT.

This clone showed up just a few times. The chain recombines TRBV2 with TRBJ1-2, with D unclear. V lost 4 bases to trimming and J lost 6 bases, with 6 bases between them. There are 11 residues in the CDR3. Germline values: CDR1 SNHLY, CDR2 FYNNEI. The CDR3 DNA follows: TGTGCCAGCAGTGTTACAGATGGCTACACCTTC. It yields the protein CASSVTDGYTF.